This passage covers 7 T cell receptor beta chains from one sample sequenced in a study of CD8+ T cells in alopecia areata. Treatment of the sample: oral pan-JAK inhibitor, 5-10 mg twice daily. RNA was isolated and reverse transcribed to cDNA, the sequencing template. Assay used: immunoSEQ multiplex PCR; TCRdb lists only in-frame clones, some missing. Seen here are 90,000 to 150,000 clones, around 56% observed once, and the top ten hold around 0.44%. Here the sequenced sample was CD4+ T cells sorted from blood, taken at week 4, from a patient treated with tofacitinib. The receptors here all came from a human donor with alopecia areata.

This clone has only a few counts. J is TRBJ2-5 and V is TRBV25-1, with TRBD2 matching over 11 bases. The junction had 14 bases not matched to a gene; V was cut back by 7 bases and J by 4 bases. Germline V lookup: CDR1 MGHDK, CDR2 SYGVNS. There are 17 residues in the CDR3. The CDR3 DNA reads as TGTGCCAGCACCCGACTTCTAACTAGCGGGAGAGGAGAGACCCAGTACTTC. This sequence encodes CASTRLLTSGRGETQYF.

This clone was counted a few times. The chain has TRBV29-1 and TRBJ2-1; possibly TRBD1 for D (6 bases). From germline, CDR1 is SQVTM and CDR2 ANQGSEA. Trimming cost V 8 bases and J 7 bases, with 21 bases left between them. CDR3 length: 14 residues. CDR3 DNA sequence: TGCAGCCCAGTGAGAGGTAACAGGGTTAATGAGCAGTTCTTC. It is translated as CSPVRGNRVNEQFF.

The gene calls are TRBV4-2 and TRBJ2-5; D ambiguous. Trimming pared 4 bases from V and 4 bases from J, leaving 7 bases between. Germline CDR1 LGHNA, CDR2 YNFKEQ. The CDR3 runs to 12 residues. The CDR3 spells CASSRASETQYF. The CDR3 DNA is TGTGCCAGCAGCCGGGCCTCAGAGACCCAGTACTTC.

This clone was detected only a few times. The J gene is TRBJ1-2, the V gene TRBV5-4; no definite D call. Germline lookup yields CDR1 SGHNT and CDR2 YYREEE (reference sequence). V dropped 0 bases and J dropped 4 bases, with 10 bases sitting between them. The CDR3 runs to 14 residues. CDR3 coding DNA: TGTGCCAGCAGCTTGGAACAGTACGGCTATGGCTACACCTTC. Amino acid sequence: CASSLEQYGYGYTF. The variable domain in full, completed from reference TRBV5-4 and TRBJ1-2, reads ETGVTQSPTHLIKTRGQQVTLRCSSQSGHNTVSWYQQALGQGPQFIFQYYREEENGRGNFPPRFSGLQFPNYSSELNVNALELDDSALYLCASSLEQYGYGYTFGSGTRLTVV.

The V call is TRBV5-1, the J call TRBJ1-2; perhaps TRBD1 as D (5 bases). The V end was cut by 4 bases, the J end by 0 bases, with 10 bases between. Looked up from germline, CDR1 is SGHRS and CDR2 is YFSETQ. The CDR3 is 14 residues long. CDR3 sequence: CASSDGGSNYGYTF. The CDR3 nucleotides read TGCGCCAGCAGCGACGGGGGGTCTAACTATGGCTACACCTTC.

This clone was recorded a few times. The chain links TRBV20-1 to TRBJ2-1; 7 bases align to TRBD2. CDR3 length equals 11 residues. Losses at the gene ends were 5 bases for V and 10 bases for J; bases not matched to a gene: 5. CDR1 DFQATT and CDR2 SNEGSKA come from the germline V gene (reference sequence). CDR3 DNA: TGCAGTGCTGCCCCGCGGGGGGAGCAGTTCTTC. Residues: CSAAPRGEQFF.

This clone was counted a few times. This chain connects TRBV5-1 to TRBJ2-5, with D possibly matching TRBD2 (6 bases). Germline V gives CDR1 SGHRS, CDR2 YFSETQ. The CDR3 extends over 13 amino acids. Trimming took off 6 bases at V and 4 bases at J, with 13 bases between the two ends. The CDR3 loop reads CASMRDSGETQYF. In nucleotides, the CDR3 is TGCGCCAGCATGCGGGATAGCGGAGAGACCCAGTACTTC.